The T cell receptor beta chain described here comes from a study of regulatory T cells in long-lasting Graves disease. Study findings and constraints: TRBV28, TRBJ1-2 and TRBJ2-5 were segments that persistent disease favored.

From germline, CDR1 is MGHRA and CDR2 YSYEKL. The CDR3 is 14 residues long. Trimming at V came to 1 base and at J to 3 bases, leaving 3 bases not matched to a gene. This clonotype showed up many times. Its specificity is unknown. Time point meaning: newly diagnosed GD, antithyroid drugs for less than 3 months. Isolated PBMC RNA provided the starting material for the TCR library. iRepertoire HTBI primers and Arm-PCR of CDR3 regions built TCR beta libraries. From the multiplex PCR reads, TCRdb called clonotypes with MiXCR, one entry per CDR3 protein. The sample has 510,000 or so distinct CDR3 sequences, around 11% seen once. These data are also associated with another study on T cells in Graves' hyperthyroidism and ophthalmopathy.

The gene calls are TRBV4-1 and TRBJ2-7; 7 bases align to TRBD2. The source is a woman in her 30s with Graves disease. Sequenced material: peripheral blood mononuclear cells (PBMCs), taken at new diagnosis, from a patient treated with antithyroid drugs. The CDR3 reads CASSQGLADYEQYF. The CDR3 bases are TGCGCCAGCAGCCAAGGGCTAGCGGACTACGAGCAGTACTTC.